Reported below is one T cell receptor beta chain. Trimming stripped 1 base from V and 5 bases from J, with 18 bases between. The CDR3 is made up of 16 amino acids. Germline V gene lookup returns CDR1 SGHVS and CDR2 FQNEAQ. The record originates from a study of OX40 agonist ivuxolimab in advanced cancers. The data were produced by immunoSEQ multiplex PCR, yet TCRdb's version contains in-frame clones alone and is incomplete. Seen here are 77,000 or so clones, 92% observed once, and the top ten hold approximately 0.5%. The chain recombines TRBV7-8 with TRBJ2-7; D possibly uses TRBD1 or TRBD2 (5 bases each). The sequence was collected from an adult with an advanced solid tumor such as melanoma, head and neck, liver or kidney cancer. This specimen was CD4+ or CD8+ T cells sorted from blood, taken in a trial of the OX40 agonist ivuxolimab. DNA of the CDR3: TGTGCCAGCAGCTTAGTCGCCGGGGACCTCGGTCACGAGCAGTACTTC. It specifies CASSLVAGDLGHEQYF.